Following are 12 T cell receptor beta chains from one sample sequenced in a study of blood T cell repertoires in COVID-19. The data were produced by immunoSEQ multiplex PCR, yet TCRdb's version contains in-frame clones alone and is incomplete. This sample yields 110,000 to 150,000 clones, of which 86% are seen a single time; approximately 4.5% belongs to the top ten. The specimen was PBMCs or T cells enriched from blood (not recorded which). Receptor source: a man aged 45-65 years who had recovered from COVID-19.

This chain joins TRBV30 and TRBJ2-7, with D unresolved. This CDR3 is built from 13 residues. Trimming removed 0 bases at V and 2 bases at J, with 8 bases between. From germline, CDR1 is GTSNPN and CDR2 SVGIG (reference sequence). Here the CDR3 DNA reads TGTGCCTGGAGTGTATCTTTCGCCTACGAGCAGTACGTC. It translates to CAWSVSFAYEQYV.

This clone was seen just once. This chain joins TRBV7-2 and TRBJ1-2; TRBD1 matches at 10 bases. V was clipped by 4 bases and J by 4 bases; unmatched bases: 6. The CDR3 extends over 15 amino acids. Germline CDR1 reads SGHTA; CDR2 reads FQGNSA. The CDR3 DNA is TGTGCCAGCAGCTCCGGGACAGGGGCGCCCTATGGCTACACCTTC. Protein: CASSSGTGAPYGYTF.

This chain uses TRBV4-3 with TRBJ2-3, with 7 bases fitting TRBD2. CDR1 and CDR2 (germline): LGHNA, YSLEER. Trimming at V came to 0 bases and at J to 1 base, leaving 7 bases not matched to a gene. This CDR3 has 17 residues. The CDR3 DNA reads TGCGCCAGCAGCCAAGATTTGGCGGGAGATGGCACAGATACGCAGTATTTT. It encodes CASSQDLAGDGTDTQYF.

The chain employs TRBV19 and TRBJ1-5, with 10 bases lining up with TRBD1. V lost 8 bases, J lost 7 bases, and 8 bases stayed unmatched. The CDR3 spans 14 residues. CDR1 and CDR2 from the germline V gene are LNHDA and SQIVND (reference sequence). CDR3 residues: CASLRRTGGQPQHF. In DNA, the CDR3 is TGTGCCAGTCTCCGCCGGACAGGGGGACAGCCCCAGCATTTT.

The J gene is TRBJ2-1, the V gene TRBV5-1, with 9 bases identical to TRBD2. With 5 bases clipped from V and 2 bases from J, the junction kept 5 bases outside the gene matches. Germline CDR1 and CDR2: SGHRS and YFSETQ. The CDR3 runs to 15 residues. The CDR3 region has the DNA TGCGCCAGCAGAGGCGGGAGGGCCGCCTACAATGAGCAGTTCTTC. As protein: CASRGGRAAYNEQFF. Based on the CDR3 plus reference TRBV5-1 and TRBJ2-1, the full variable domain is KAGVTQTPRYLIKTRGQQVTLSCSPISGHRSVSWYQQTPGQGLQFLFEYFSETQRNKGNFPGRFSGRQFSNSRSEMNVSTLELGDSALYLCASRGGRAAYNEQFFGPGTRLTVL.

The chain uses TRBV3-1 (or the pseudogene TRBV3-2) and TRBJ2-2; D ambiguous. The germline CDR1 and CDR2 sequences are LGHDT and YNNKEL (reference sequence). V lost 1 base and J lost 5, with 8 bases in between. The length of the CDR3 is 14 residues. In DNA form, the CDR3 reads TGTGCCAGCAGCCAAGCGCGCACTACCGGGGAGCTGTTTTTT. This gives the protein CASSQARTTGELFF.

This clone was observed once. V and J are TRBV7-2 and TRBJ1-6; D is possibly TRBD1 (5 bases). V lost 4 bases and J 4 bases, leaving 11 bases between the germline ends. The CDR3 sequence is 15 residues long. Germline CDR1 and CDR2: SGHTA and FQGNSA. CDR3 nucleotides: TGTGCCAGCAGCTCCCAGACAGTTTATAATTCACCCCTCCACTTT. Protein: CASSSQTVYNSPLHF.

V and J are TRBV19 and TRBJ1-3; 8 nucleotides agree with TRBD1. CDR1 and CDR2 from the germline V gene are LNHDA and SQIVND (reference sequence). The length of the CDR3 is 13 residues. Trimming removed 9 bases from V and 7 bases from J; junction bases left unmatched: 8. CDR3 DNA sequence: TGTGCCAGGGGGACAGGTCATTCCAACACCATATATTTT. It translates to CARGTGHSNTIYF. Complete variable domain (other parts from reference TRBV19 and TRBJ1-3): DGGITQSPKYLFRKEGQNVTLSCEQNLNHDAMYWYRQDPGQGLRLIYYSQIVNDFQKGDIAEGYSVSREKKESFPLTVTSAQKNPTAFYLCARGTGHSNTIYFGEGSWLTVV.

The genes are TRBV28 and TRBJ1-1; D ambiguous. The CDR3 covers 11 residues. V lost 6 bases and J 7 bases, leaving 9 bases between the germline ends. Germline V gives CDR1 MDHEN, CDR2 SYDVKM. The CDR3 region has the DNA TGTGCCAGCAGCGCCGGGTTTGAAGCTTTCTTT. It yields the protein CASSAGFEAFF.

The CDR3 DNA reads as TGTGCCACCAGCAAGAGATTTACCACGGCACAGAGTGATGGCTACACCTTC. Translating it yields CATSKRFTTAQSDGYTF. The rearrangement uses TRBV15 and TRBJ1-2; D gene ambiguous. Germline CDR1 reads LNHNV; CDR2 reads YYDKDF (reference sequence). The CDR3 extends over 17 amino acids. Trimming removed 4 bases at V and 6 bases at J, with 24 bases between.

V usage is TRBV6-6 and J usage is TRBJ2-2; 7 bases line up with TRBD2. Per the germline V gene, CDR1 is MNHNY and CDR2 is SVGAGI (reference sequence). V lost 3 bases to trimming and J lost 3 bases; unmatched junction nucleotides: 4. CDR3 length: 15 residues. The CDR3 protein is CASSYSSGYTGELFF. As DNA, the CDR3 is TGTGCCAGCAGTTATAGTAGCGGGTACACCGGGGAGCTGTTTTTT.

The chain couples TRBV6-5 to TRBJ1-2; TRBD1 might be the D (6 bases). V gave up 4 bases and J gave up 8 bases, with 11 bases separating them. The CDR3 runs to 12 residues. Germline CDR1 is MNHEY and CDR2 is SVGAGI. In nucleotides, the CDR3 is TGTGCCAGCAGTTTACAGGGTGGGGGCTACACCTTC. This encodes CASSLQGGGYTF.